This T cell receptor (beta chain) appears in the sequencing data of a study (dated by TCRdb to between 2014 and 2017). Study-wide context: The study examined whether tumor-infiltrating Tregs in breast cancer are drawn from blood Tregs or arise in situ by conversion from other CD4+ T cell subsets.

The sample holds many counts of this clonotype. The antigen it binds to is not known. Base qualities are not provided; no much larger clone lies one nucleotide away. Full-length TCR variable regions were amplified by 5' RACE PCR with constant-region reverse primers, followed by semi-nested PCR with Nested Universal Primer A. Using the ReliaPrep RNA Cell Miniprep System, total RNA was extracted, and the SMARTer RACE 5'/3' Kit was then used to reverse transcribe the RNA into 5'RACE-ready cDNA. An Illumina MiSeq was used to sequence the full-length TCR alpha and beta libraries, which had been barcoded with multiplex adaptors. On the authors' methods: For each of nine subset-tissue groups, sequencing data from the five patients were pooled, and the groups were compared by unsupervised clustering of TCR gene usage. The Morisita-Horn index, with shared sequences weighted by their contribution to each repertoire, was used to calculate repertoire similarity. TCRdb reanalyzed the raw reads on its own, using fastp at Q25 for trimming and MiXCR for clone calling, and kept in-frame beta chains. Records with the same CDR3 protein are collapsed into one entry carrying the most frequent genes and DNA. V and J calls and clone size were set by TCRdb, not the authors. The table for this sample lists some 44,000 distinct CDR3 sequences; over 25% of them were counted only once. The ten largest account for under 5% of the sample.

What the research found in general, with its limitations: The validation in the larger cohort was limited to a single TCR beta V-J rearrangement instead of whole repertoires. Tumor-infiltrating Treg TCR alpha and beta sequences overlapped most with tumor naive CD4+ T cells, then with blood naive CD4+ T cells. Tumor memory CD4+ T cell TCR gene usage was found to cluster with blood and lymph node memory CD4+ cells and with lymph node naive CD4+ cells.

Memory CD4+ T cells were isolated as CD4+CD45RO+CD25- cells. Tregs, naive and memory CD4+ T cells from tumor, blood and ipsilateral draining lymph nodes of 5 or 6 breast cancer patients underwent full-length TCR alpha and beta sequencing. Tumor tissue and lymph nodes from ipsilateral axillary dissection were perfused with PBS, minced and digested with collagenase I and hyaluronidase. Sorted cell populations were confirmed by FACS to exceed 90% purity. V loses 4 bases of germline sequence and J loses 0 bases, and the interval between the two ends is 6 bases. For CDR1 and CDR2, the germline V gene lists MGHRA and YSYEKL. Inclusive of the bounding cysteine and phenylalanine, the CDR3 is 14 residues long. Only the CDR3 DNA is retained, 42 bases long and in frame from the first base.

Recombination joined TRBV4-1 with TRBJ1-4; the D gene lacks a confident call. Input material: tumor-infiltrating memory CD4+ T cells sorted from the breast tumor. The cell subset or site label of this sample denotes: memory CD4+ T cells, CD4+CD45RO+CD25-. The clonotype originates from a female donor with breast cancer. This receptor has the CDR3 CASSPTATNEKLFF. In nucleotide form, the sequence is TGCGCCAGCAGCCCCACCGCAACTAATGAAAAACTGTTTTTT.